Below are 2 T cell receptor beta chains sequenced from a single sample in a study of blood T cells in healthy people across ages. PCR was performed a second time for roughly 7 to 12 cycles using a sample-barcoded 5' primer and a J-beta primer mix. TCRdb analysed the 5' RACE reads with MiXCR anew, one entry per CDR3 protein. The table records 1.2 million to 1.5 million distinct CDR3 sequences, 42% of them present only once. Material: blood. These receptors came from a woman between 18 and 30 years old in good health.

The rearrangement uses TRBV7-6 and TRBJ2-1; possible D gene TRBD2, 6 bases. CDR3 length equals 16 residues. Deletions cut 4 bases from V and 8 bases from J, with 21 bases between. Germline-derived CDR1 and CDR2 are SGHVS and FNYEAQ. In DNA, the CDR3 is TGTGCCAGCAGCTCCCGTAGAGGGGAGGCTAGGTATGAGCAGTTCTTC. This sequence encodes CASSSRRGEARYEQFF.

In the case of this clonotype: Possible read error: a much larger clone is one base away. The CDR3 nucleotides read TGCAGTGCTAGGGATTTCAAAGGGCGGGAGGGATTTACGGATGAGCAGTACTTC. Translating gives CSARDFKGREGFTDEQYF. The chain recombines TRBV20-1 with TRBJ2-5; 9 nucleotides agree with TRBD2. The CDR3 contains 18 residues. The J segment lost 11 bases and the V segment lost 3 bases, leaving 25 bases of the junction unmatched. Germline CDR1 DFQATT, CDR2 SNEGSKA (reference sequence).